The 19 T cell receptor beta chains below come from one sample, sequenced in a study of cytomegalovirus exposure and HLA in healthy donors. PCR employed 60 Vbeta and 13 Jbeta primers. TCRdb keeps only in-frame clones here, not all; method: immunoSEQ multiplex PCR. The repertoire consists of over 85,000 clones, with 76% occurring once and the leading ten covering around an eighth. Sequencing was done on a sample of PBMCs. Receptors were obtained from a young man in good health and CMV-seropositive.

V and J are TRBV30 and TRBJ1-3; D is unresolved. The CDR3 is 13 amino acids. Trimming shortened V by 2 bases and J by 0 bases, and 5 bases separated the two germline ends. Germline-derived CDR1 and CDR2 are GTSNPN and SVGIG (reference sequence). The CDR3 region is CAWSWASGNTIYF. DNA of the CDR3: TGTGCCTGGAGTTGGGCCTCTGGAAACACCATATATTTT.

J is TRBJ1-4 and V is TRBV7-9; the match to TRBD1 covers 7 bases. From germline, CDR1 is SEHNR and CDR2 FQNEAQ (reference sequence). The trim removed 4 bases at V and 0 bases at J, leaving 5 bases unmatched. The CDR3 is made up of 16 amino acids. In nucleotides, the CDR3 is TGTGCCAGCAGCTCGACAGGGAGTACAACTAATGAAAAACTGTTTTTT. Residues: CASSSTGSTTNEKLFF.

This clone appeared a few times. This rearrangement joins TRBV13 to TRBJ2-2; possible D gene TRBD1, 6 bases. Germline values: CDR1 PRHDT, CDR2 FYEKMQ (reference sequence). This CDR3 spans 17 amino acids. V gave up 3 bases and J gave up 7 bases, with 21 bases separating them. CDR3 residues: CASSLGPLQGGHGELFF. The CDR3 region has the DNA TGTGCCAGCAGCTTGGGGCCGCTACAGGGCGGTCACGGGGAGCTGTTTTTT.

The V call is TRBV2, the J call TRBJ2-2; D uncertain. CDR1 is SNHLY and CDR2 is FYNNEI in the germline V gene. The ends were cut back, 5 bases at V and 3 bases at J, with 4 bases in the middle. CDR3 length: 12 amino acids. The CDR3 sequence: CASSSYTGELFF. The CDR3 DNA reads TGTGCCAGCAGTTCCTACACCGGGGAGCTGTTTTTT.

The gene calls are TRBV6-6 and TRBJ2-7, with TRBD1 matching 9 bases. Germline trimming cut 2 bases from V and 5 bases from J; bases unmatched to any gene: 4. The CDR3 runs to 14 residues. Germline V gene sequence: CDR1 MNHNY, CDR2 SVGAGI (reference sequence). As DNA, the CDR3 is TGTGCCAGCAGTTACGAGGGACAGGGTAACGAGCAGTACTTC. Its protein product is CASSYEGQGNEQYF.

This clone was picked up a small number of times. J is TRBJ1-6 and V is TRBV7-2, with a possible D match to TRBD1 (6 bases). The CDR3 has 16 amino acids. In germline, CDR1 is SGHTA, CDR2 FQGNSA. The V gene lost 6 bases and the J gene lost 0 bases, with 12 bases spanning the gap. In nucleotides, the CDR3 is TGTGCCAGCAGGAGGGACATCAGCTCCTATAATTCACCCCTCCACTTT. As protein: CASRRDISSYNSPLHF.

The rearrangement joins TRBV4-3 to TRBJ2-1; D is uncertain. Per the germline V gene, CDR1 is LGHNA and CDR2 is YSLEER. The CDR3 has 15 amino acids. The ends were cut back, 4 bases at V and 7 bases at J, with 17 bases in the middle. This CDR3 reads CASSLFRLGVNEQFF. The CDR3, as DNA: TGCGCCAGCAGCCTCTTCAGATTGGGCGTAAATGAGCAGTTCTTC.

In regard to this clone: This sample also contains other DNA sequences that code for the same CDR3. The chain is built from TRBV7-9 and TRBJ1-1, with 7 bases lining up with TRBD1. Germline values: CDR1 SEHNR, CDR2 FQNEAQ (reference sequence). This CDR3 region has 15 residues. Losses at the gene ends were 1 base for V and 0 bases for J; bases not matched to a gene: 2. CDR3 nucleotide sequence: TGTGCCAGCAGCTTAGGGACAGGTATGAACACTGAAGCTTTCTTT. Residues: CASSLGTGMNTEAFF.

The V call is TRBV6-5, the J call TRBJ2-1; D possibly corresponds to TRBD1 (5 bases). The CDR3 loop spans 15 amino acids. Trimming removed 0 bases from V and 8 bases from J, with 14 bases in between. CDR1 and CDR2 from the germline V gene are MNHEY and SVGAGI. CDR3 protein: CASSYSTGPGDEQFF. The CDR3 DNA follows: TGTGCCAGCAGTTACTCCACAGGCCCGGGCGATGAGCAGTTCTTC.

The CDR3 loop is CASSLLRGNEKLFF. The DNA of the CDR3 is TGTGCCAGCTCACTCTTACGGGGGAATGAAAAACTGTTTTTT. The gene calls are TRBV18 and TRBJ1-4, with D perhaps matching TRBD1 (5 bases). V was clipped by 4 bases and J by 5 bases, with 11 bases between them. The CDR3 is made up of 14 amino acids. Germline values: CDR1 KGHSH, CDR2 LQKENI.

The chain recombines TRBV6-6 with TRBJ1-5; 12 nucleotides agree with TRBD1. The CDR3 has 15 residues. Per the germline V gene, CDR1 is MNHNY and CDR2 is SVGAGI (reference sequence). V trimming: 7 bases; J trimming: 6 bases; junction bases outside the gene matches: 7. CDR3 sequence reads: CASTTGTGGPQPQHF. The DNA for the CDR3 is TGTGCCAGCACCACCGGGACAGGGGGCCCTCAGCCCCAGCATTTT.

The V gene is TRBV30, the J gene TRBJ2-7, with TRBD1 matching over 7 bases. The CDR3 contains 14 residues. The junction had 7 bases not matched to a gene; V was cut back by 0 bases and J by 5 bases. Per the germline V gene, CDR1 is GTSNPN and CDR2 is SVGIG (reference sequence). CDR3 DNA sequence: TGTGCCTGGAGTGTACAGGGGTTCGGGGACGAGCAGTACTTC. Amino acid sequence: CAWSVQGFGDEQYF.

V and J are TRBV7-9 and TRBJ1-5; TRBD1 might be the D (5 bases). Per germline, CDR1 SEHNR and CDR2 FQNEAQ (reference sequence). V was pared by 5 bases and J by 0 bases, with 11 bases between. CDR3 length equals 15 residues. The CDR3 sequence is CASSPKDISNQPQHF. The CDR3 DNA is TGTGCCAGCAGCCCTAAGGACATTAGCAATCAGCCCCAGCATTTT.

The V and J genes are TRBV6-5 and TRBJ1-6, with D possibly being TRBD1 (6 bases). CDR1 is MNHEY and CDR2 is SVGAGI in the germline V gene. This CDR3 region has 13 residues. Trimming removed 5 bases from V and 12 bases from J, with 14 bases in between. The CDR3 spells CASSATRTVPLHF. CDR3 nucleotides: TGTGCCAGCAGTGCGACTCGGACAGTACCCCTCCACTTT.

The chain recombines TRBV9 with TRBJ2-7; tentative D call: TRBD2 (5 bases). Germline loops: CDR1 SGDLS, CDR2 YYNGEE. The CDR3 is 16 amino acids. The ends were cut back, 4 bases at V and 2 bases at J, with 19 bases in the middle. This chain's CDR3 is CASSIGSGIVPYEQYF. For the CDR3, the DNA is TGTGCCAGCAGCATCGGCTCGGGGATAGTCCCCTACGAGCAGTACTTC.

This clone was recorded only once. The V and J genes are TRBV6-5 and TRBJ1-5, with 9 positions matching TRBD1. The CDR3 sequence is 15 residues long. Unmatched junction bases numbered 4, after V lost 6 bases and J lost 1 base. CDR1 and CDR2 from the germline V gene are MNHEY and SVGAGI. The CDR3 protein is CASSPGTGSNQPQHF. The DNA for the CDR3 is TGTGCCAGCAGCCCTGGGACAGGGAGCAATCAGCCCCAGCATTTT.

The V gene is TRBV30, the J gene TRBJ1-2; 7 positions match TRBD1. This CDR3 contains 13 residues. CDR1 and CDR2 (germline): GTSNPN, SVGIG (reference sequence). Unmatched junction bases numbered 6, after V lost 2 bases and J lost 6 bases. The CDR3 protein is CAWSTTGNDGYTF. The DNA for the CDR3 is TGTGCCTGGAGTACGACAGGGAACGATGGCTACACCTTC.

DNA for the CDR3: TGTGCCAGCAGCTGGGACAGGGTAAGCGTCGGGGAGCTGTTTTTT. Amino acids: CASSWDRVSVGELFF. The rearrangement uses TRBV5-5 and TRBJ2-2; 9 bases line up with TRBD1. From germline, CDR1 is SGHKS and CDR2 YYEKEE (reference sequence). Germline trimming cut 3 bases from V and 7 bases from J; bases unmatched to any gene: 7. This CDR3 has 15 amino acids.

A single count supports this clone. CDR3 in amino acids: CASGRTQGGYTF. The CDR3 DNA reads TGTGCCAGTGGAAGGACGCAGGGTGGCTACACCTTC. V usage is TRBV7-2 and J usage is TRBJ1-2, with TRBD1 as a possible D gene (5 bases). CDR3 length: 12 amino acids. V lost 9 bases to trimming and J lost 7 bases, with 15 bases between them. Per germline, CDR1 SGHTA and CDR2 FQGNSA. Based on the CDR3 plus reference TRBV7-2 and TRBJ1-2, the full variable domain is GAGVSQSPSNKVTEKGKDVELRCDPISGHTALYWYRQSLGQGLEFLIYFQGNSAPDKSGLPSDRFSAERTGGSVSTLTIQRTQQEDSAVYLCASGRTQGGYTFGSGTRLTVV.